This entry is about one T cell receptor (beta chain). The data derive from a study of T cell changes during pregnancy in multiple sclerosis. Libraries were prepared by immunoSEQ multiplex PCR; TCRdb keeps only in-frame clonotypes and omits some of them. This table has tens of thousands of clones, about 92% appearing once. This clonotype was sampled from a female donor with multiple sclerosis, enrolled in a pregnancy study. This sample comprised peripheral blood, obtained before pregnancy.

The CDR3 protein is CASSPRHVQTGSDEQYF. The DNA of the CDR3 is TGTGCCAGCTCACCACGTCACGTACAGACAGGGTCCGACGAGCAGTACTTC. The gene calls are TRBV18 and TRBJ2-7, with 7 bases identical to TRBD1. CDR1 and CDR2 from the germline V gene are KGHSH and LQKENI. V lost 1 base, J lost 5 bases, and 14 bases stayed unmatched. The length of the CDR3 is 17 residues.